These 26 T cell receptor beta chains originate from one sample sequenced in a study of shared clonotypes between healthy human individuals. Libraries were prepared by immunoSEQ multiplex PCR; TCRdb keeps only in-frame clonotypes and omits some of them. The table lists approximately 320,000 clones, less than 85% of them singletons. What was sequenced was memory CD4+ T cells sorted from blood. Subset noted: CD45RA-negative fraction. These receptors came from a man aged 25-40 years in good health.

The CDR3 coding sequence is TGTGCCAGCAGGGTTGAGCTGACCCAGTACTTC. It specifies CASRVELTQYF. The V and J genes are TRBV6-1 and TRBJ2-5, with D hard to call. The CDR3 totals 11 residues. V was pared by 6 bases and J by 7 bases, with 9 bases between. Germline loops: CDR1 MNHNS, CDR2 SASEGT.

The J gene is TRBJ2-2, the V gene TRBV30; 7 nucleotides line up with TRBD1. Losses at the gene ends were 3 bases for V and 7 bases for J; bases not matched to a gene: 8. The CDR3 extends over 14 amino acids. Germline V CDR1 and CDR2: GTSNPN, SVGIG (reference sequence). The CDR3 sequence is CAWSVMGTDGELFF. CDR3 in DNA: TGTGCCTGGAGCGTTATGGGGACAGACGGGGAGCTGTTTTTT. Combining the CDR3 with reference TRBV30 and TRBJ2-2 gives the whole variable domain SQTIHQWPATLVQPVGSPLSLECTVEGTSNPNLYWYRQAAGRGLQLLFYSVGIGQISSEVPQNLSASRPQDRQFILSSKKLLLSDSGFYLCAWSVMGTDGELFFGEGSRLTVL.

The V gene is TRBV7-9, the J gene TRBJ1-5; D call uncertain. The germline V gene encodes CDR1 SEHNR and CDR2 FQNEAQ (reference sequence). The CDR3 extends over 11 amino acids. V was trimmed by 8 bases and J by 4 bases, leaving 6 bases between them. CDR3 sequence (DNA): TGTGCCAGCGGGAGTAATCAGCCCCAGCATTTT. The encoded protein is CASGSNQPQHF.

This clone was detected a few times. This chain links TRBV6-1 with TRBJ1-1; D not resolved. CDR3 length: 14 amino acids. V was cut by 4 bases and J by 0 bases, with 9 bases left in between. From germline, CDR1 is MNHNS and CDR2 SASEGT. CDR3 sequence reads: CASSGRAVNTEAFF. Here the CDR3 DNA reads TGTGCCAGCAGTGGAAGGGCGGTGAACACTGAAGCTTTCTTT.

The table lists this clone with a few counts. This sequence joins TRBV27 and TRBJ1-2; perhaps TRBD1 as D (5 bases). This CDR3 is built from 12 residues. The V end was cut by 6 bases, the J end by 8 bases, with 13 bases between. Germline CDR1 reads MNHEY; CDR2 reads SMNVEV (reference sequence). The CDR3 is CASRSGTGGYTF. The CDR3 DNA follows: TGTGCCAGCAGATCCGGGACGGGAGGCTACACCTTC.

With respect to this clone: At the DNA level, this CDR3 is encoded by other sequences in the same sample as well. CDR3 DNA: TGCGCCAGCAGCCTACAGGGGGCCTACGAGCAGTACTTC. Protein: CASSLQGAYEQYF. The gene calls are TRBV5-1 and TRBJ2-7; 8 positions match TRBD1. Germline CDR1 SGHRS, CDR2 YFSETQ. Trimming cost V 4 bases and J 2 bases; bases outside gene matches: 2. The CDR3 sequence is 13 residues long.

The rearrangement joins TRBV7-2 to TRBJ2-7, with TRBD1 identical over 7 bases. J lost 2 bases, V lost 5 bases, and 9 bases had no gene match. The germline gives CDR1 SGHTA, CDR2 FQGNSA. The CDR3 loop spans 15 amino acids. As DNA, the CDR3 is TGTGCCAGCAGCACCGATACAGGGGCTACCTACGAGCAGTACTTC. Translating it yields CASSTDTGATYEQYF.

This sequence joins TRBV19 and TRBJ1-1; D remains ambiguous. Germline V gene sequence: CDR1 LNHDA, CDR2 SQIVND (reference sequence). The CDR3 totals 12 residues. The V end was cut by 6 bases, the J end by 1 base, with 6 bases between. The CDR3 bases are TGTGCCAGTAGACCGGGGAACACTGAAGCTTTCTTT. It codes for CASRPGNTEAFF.

This clone has just a few counts. This chain uses TRBV6-1 with TRBJ1-4, with 10 bases identical to TRBD1. Germline loops: CDR1 MNHNS, CDR2 SASEGT. The CDR3 spans 17 residues. With 2 bases clipped from V and 2 bases from J, the junction kept 5 bases outside the gene matches. CDR3 amino acids: CASSELRQGATNEKLFF. The CDR3 DNA reads TGTGCCAGCAGTGAATTAAGACAGGGGGCGACTAATGAAAAACTGTTTTTT.

The J gene is TRBJ2-7, the V gene TRBV6-5; perhaps TRBD1 as D (6 bases). The CDR3 has 15 residues. Trimming removed 7 bases from V and 3 bases from J, with 19 bases in between. Germline-derived CDR1 and CDR2 are MNHEY and SVGAGI. The CDR3 loop is CASKRTAGVNYEQYF. For the CDR3, the DNA is TGTGCCAGCAAGAGGACGGCAGGGGTAAACTACGAGCAGTACTTC.

This clone was picked up one time. The chain combines TRBV19 with TRBJ1-5; D is perhaps TRBD1 (5 bases). V lost 5 bases and J lost 6, with 11 bases in between. Germline V gene sequence: CDR1 LNHDA, CDR2 SQIVND (reference sequence). This CDR3 is 13 amino acids long. The CDR3 protein is CASSWPGSQPQHF. In DNA form, the CDR3 reads TGTGCCAGTAGTTGGCCAGGGAGTCAGCCCCAGCATTTT.

The V gene is TRBV10-1, the J gene TRBJ1-1; TRBD1 aligns across 9 bases. V was clipped by 7 bases and J by 9 bases; unmatched bases: 21. There are 17 residues in the CDR3. Germline V lookup: CDR1 WNHNN, CDR2 SYGVQD (reference sequence). CDR3 region: CASIPPRDRDYCPQAFF. Here the CDR3 DNA reads TGCGCCAGCATTCCCCCGCGGGACAGGGACTACTGTCCCCAAGCTTTCTTT.

The chain joins TRBV10-3 to TRBJ2-5, with unresolved D. CDR3 length equals 12 residues. V was trimmed by 6 bases and J by 2 bases, leaving 7 bases between them. Germline V gives CDR1 ENHRY, CDR2 SYGVKD. The CDR3 is CAIRNSQETQYF. CDR3 DNA sequence: TGTGCCATCAGGAACTCTCAAGAGACCCAGTACTTC.

This clone was observed a few times. The rearrangement joins TRBV6-5 to TRBJ2-2; no clear D gene. V was shortened by 0 bases and J by 4 bases, with 9 bases between the two germline ends. Germline CDR1 and CDR2: MNHEY and SVGAGI. CDR3 length: 15 amino acids. The CDR3 bases are TGTGCCAGCAGTTACTCGAGAACTCTCACCGGGGAGCTGTTTTTT. This translates into CASSYSRTLTGELFF.

This clone appeared once. The chain uses TRBV14 and TRBJ1-2; a possible D gene is TRBD1 (6 bases). Germline-derived CDR1 and CDR2 are SGHDN and FVKESK. V was clipped by 4 bases and J by 6 bases, with 18 bases between them. The CDR3 consists of 15 residues. CDR3 sequence reads: CASSPLGRGEDGYTF. CDR3 bases: TGTGCCAGCAGCCCCCTGGGCAGGGGAGAGGATGGCTACACCTTC.

This clone was counted a single time. The V call is TRBV19, the J call TRBJ1-4; possible D gene TRBD1, 5 bases. CDR1 is LNHDA, CDR2 SQIVND, per germline (reference sequence). There are 15 residues in the CDR3. Trimming took off 9 bases at V and 4 bases at J, with 18 bases between the two ends. CDR3 in DNA: TGTGCCAGCACCTCGGGTTTGGGGGGTAATGAAAAACTGTTTTTT. This codes for CASTSGLGGNEKLFF.

The CDR3 protein is CASSLAGISTVNEQFF. CDR3 bases: TGCGCCAGCAGCTTGGCCGGGATTAGCACGGTCAATGAGCAGTTCTTC. The chain recombines TRBV5-1 with TRBJ2-1; tentative D call: TRBD2 (5 bases). This CDR3 is 16 amino acids long. CDR1 is SGHRS, CDR2 YFSETQ, per germline. Trimming left V 0 bases short and J 6 bases short, with 16 bases between. The variable domain in full, completed from reference TRBV5-1 and TRBJ2-1, reads KAGVTQTPRYLIKTRGQQVTLSCSPISGHRSVSWYQQTPGQGLQFLFEYFSETQRNKGNFPGRFSGRQFSNSRSEMNVSTLELGDSALYLCASSLAGISTVNEQFFGPGTRLTVL.

The genes are TRBV25-1 and TRBJ2-7; D unresolved. V lost 11 bases, J lost 7 bases, and 21 bases lay in between. The CDR3 totals 13 residues. Germline V gene lookup returns CDR1 MGHDK and CDR2 SYGVNS. CDR3 nucleotides: TGTGCCGGCAAGGGTCAGGCCTATCGGGAGCAGTACTTC. Protein product: CAGKGQAYREQYF.

V gene TRBV5-1 combines with J gene TRBJ2-3; no reliable D call. Germline V gene data show CDR1 as SGHRS and CDR2 as YFSETQ. Trimming cost V 7 bases and J 0 bases, with 9 bases left between them. The CDR3 is 13 residues long. The CDR3 here is CASGSASTDTQYF. CDR3 DNA: TGCGCCAGCGGCTCCGCTAGCACAGATACGCAGTATTTT. The full variable domain, its missing parts supplied by reference TRBV5-1 and TRBJ2-3, is KAGVTQTPRYLIKTRGQQVTLSCSPISGHRSVSWYQQTPGQGLQFLFEYFSETQRNKGNFPGRFSGRQFSNSRSEMNVSTLELGDSALYLCASGSASTDTQYFGPGTRLTVL.

This clone came up a few times. The V call is TRBV7-8, the J call TRBJ1-1; tentatively, D is TRBD1 (5 bases). This CDR3 has 14 residues. Germline V gene data show CDR1 as SGHVS and CDR2 as FQNEAQ. Deletions cut 5 bases from V and 1 base from J, with 11 bases between. Here the CDR3 reads CASSRRERNTEAFF. DNA of the CDR3: TGTGCCAGCAGCCGCAGGGAAAGGAACACTGAAGCTTTCTTT.

The CDR3 DNA sequence: TGCGCCAGCAGGTTACCGGGACAGGGCAGCACAGATACGCAGTATTTT. Residues: CASRLPGQGSTDTQYF. This chain links TRBV5-1 with TRBJ2-3; TRBD1 matches at 9 bases. V lost 5 bases to trimming and J lost 0 bases; unmatched junction nucleotides: 7. This CDR3 has 16 amino acids. Germline CDR1 is SGHRS and CDR2 is YFSETQ.

This clone was picked up a small number of times. This chain links TRBV10-3 with TRBJ2-3; 7 positions agree with TRBD2. Trimming took 9 bases from V and 1 from J; bases not matched to a gene: 4. The germline gives CDR1 ENHRY, CDR2 SYGVKD. This CDR3 has 13 amino acids. The CDR3 loop reads CAMGREGTDTQYF. For the CDR3, the DNA is TGTGCCATGGGGAGGGAGGGCACAGATACGCAGTATTTT.

The chain joins TRBV6-1 to TRBJ2-2; D gene unclear. Trimming left V 0 bases short and J 4 bases short, with 9 bases between. The V gene's germline CDR1 is MNHNS and CDR2 SASEGT. The CDR3 loop spans 15 amino acids. The CDR3 DNA sequence: TGTGCCAGCAGTGAAGCGATGGCTGCCACCGGGGAGCTGTTTTTT. It translates to CASSEAMAATGELFF.

In this sample, this clone turned up a few times. The chain uses TRBV7-9 and TRBJ1-4; 7 nucleotides align to TRBD1. This CDR3 region has 16 residues. The V segment lost 5 bases and the J segment 4 bases; nucleotides outside the gene matches: 10. The germline gives CDR1 SEHNR, CDR2 FQNEAQ (reference sequence). CDR3 DNA: TGTGCCAGCAGCCCTCAATCGGGACAGCTTAATGAAAAACTGTTTTTT. This codes for CASSPQSGQLNEKLFF.

The chain is built from TRBV5-4 and TRBJ2-6; D is uncertain. There are 17 residues in the CDR3. Trimming removed 4 bases at V and 0 bases at J, with 14 bases between. Germline CDR1 is SGHNT and CDR2 is YYREEE (reference sequence). CDR3 residues: CASSPGPRNSGANVLTF. In nucleotides, the CDR3 is TGTGCCAGCAGCCCCGGTCCCAGAAACTCTGGGGCCAACGTCCTGACTTTC.

The CDR3 sequence: CASSHLDGAGAYEQYF. The DNA for the CDR3 is TGCGCCAGCAGTCACCTCGACGGGGCGGGGGCCTACGAGCAGTACTTC. This chain uses TRBV23-1 with TRBJ2-7, with 7 bases aligning to TRBD2. TRBV23-1 is flagged as an ORF with uncertain function. The CDR3 runs to 16 residues. With V trimmed by 3 bases and J by 2 bases, 10 bases remained unmatched.